These 3 T cell receptor beta chains came from one sample sequenced in a study of blood T cell repertoires in COVID-19. Assay used: immunoSEQ multiplex PCR; TCRdb lists only in-frame clones, some missing. This sample has approximately 210,000 clones, with around 92% found just once. Material for sequencing was peripheral blood. All receptors come from a man aged 25-40 years with acute or convalescent COVID-19.

This chain connects TRBV19 to TRBJ2-3, with D perhaps TRBD2 (6 bases). Germline CDR1 is LNHDA and CDR2 is SQIVND (reference sequence). Trimming shortened V by 9 bases and J by 0 bases, and 22 bases separated the two germline ends. This CDR3 spans 17 amino acids. This CDR3 reads CASNNGDSEPSTDTQYF. Written as DNA, the CDR3 is TGTGCCAGCAATAACGGGGACTCGGAACCTAGCACAGATACGCAGTATTTT. The whole variable domain, remainder taken from reference TRBV19 and TRBJ2-3, is DGGITQSPKYLFRKEGQNVTLSCEQNLNHDAMYWYRQDPGQGLRLIYYSQIVNDFQKGDIAEGYSVSREKKESFPLTVTSAQKNPTAFYLCASNNGDSEPSTDTQYFGPGTRLTVL.

The chain has TRBV10-1 and TRBJ2-5, with TRBD2 as a possible D gene (6 bases). The germline V gene encodes CDR1 WNHNN and CDR2 SYGVQD (reference sequence). Trimming cost V 1 base and J 5 bases, with 11 bases left between them. The CDR3 runs 14 residues. The CDR3 coding sequence is TGCGCCAGCAGTGAGTGGTCTAGCGACGAGACCCAGTACTTC. Translating it yields CASSEWSSDETQYF.

The rearrangement links TRBV19 to TRBJ2-3; TRBD2 agrees at 14 bases. CDR3 length: 15 amino acids. Germline CDR1 and CDR2: LNHDA and SQIVND (reference sequence). J gave up 5 bases and V 7 bases, and 5 bases lay outside the gene matches. In DNA, the CDR3 is TGTGCCAGTACCATAGGGACTAGCGGGGGAGATACGCAGTATTTT. It yields the protein CASTIGTSGGDTQYF.